The rows below give T cell receptor beta chains drawn from one sample of a study of neoadjuvant anti-PD-1 for oral cavity cancer. Libraries were prepared by immunoSEQ multiplex PCR; TCRdb keeps only in-frame clonotypes and omits some of them. This table holds about 14,000 clones, roughly three quarters found once. Sequencing was performed on PBMCs, taken after nivolumab (anti-PD-1) treatment. Receptors originate from a person aged 40 to 85 with oral cavity squamous cell carcinoma. The CDR3 runs from the conserved cysteine through the conserved F or W. Each record gives: V gene, D gene, J gene, clone size, CDR3 DNA, CDR3 protein. The D gene is left open where the match is weak. Rows may omit the clone size; those that give it use once, few, many or a size class.

>TRBV30|.|TRBJ2-5|.
TGTGCCTGGAGTGTTGGGGCGGTGGAGACCCAGTACTTC
CAWSVGAVETQYF
>TRBV7-3|TRBD2|TRBJ2-3|.
TGTGCCAGCAGCCCGGGAAATAGCGGGGGCCAATCAGATACGCAGTATTTT
CASSPGNSGGQSDTQYF
>TRBV2|.|TRBJ1-2|.
TGTGCCAGCAGTAAGGACAGTAACTATGGCTACACCTTC
CASSKDSNYGYTF
>TRBV10-3|.|TRBJ2-3|.
TGTGCCATCAGGGAGCGGCCTAGCACAGATACGCAGTATTTT
CAIRERPSTDTQYF
>TRBV6-6|.|TRBJ2-2|.
TGTGCCAGCAGTTACTCTGGTGGGGGGGCCCCCGGGGAGCTGTTTTTT
CASSYSGGGAPGELFF
>TRBV10-3|.|TRBJ1-5|.
TGTGCCATCAGCGGGGCTCTCAATCAGCCCCAGCATTTT
CAISGALNQPQHF
>TRBV2|TRBD1|TRBJ2-4|.
TGTGCCAGCAGTGCAGGGGGCGGTTGGAGGCACATTCAGTACTTC
CASSAGGGWRHIQYF
>TRBV7-9|.|TRBJ1-3|once
TGTGCCAGCAGCTTACACGGAAACACCATATATTTT
CASSLHGNTIYF
>TRBV13|.|TRBJ2-1|.
TGTGCCAGCAGCTTTATATGGGGGAGTTACAATGAGCAGTTCTTC
CASSFIWGSYNEQFF
>TRBV6-4|.|TRBJ2-2|.
TGTGCCAGCAGTGACCGGGAGACCGGGGAGCTGTTTTTT
CASSDRETGELFF
>TRBV7-6|.|TRBJ2-6|few
TGTGCCAGCAGCCTCCAACCCGCGGCGGCCTCTGGGGCCAACGTCCTGACTTTC
CASSLQPAAASGANVLTF
>TRBV10-3|TRBD1|TRBJ1-4|.
TGTGCCATCAGTTCGGGACAGGAGACTGAAAAACTGTTTTTT
CAISSGQETEKLFF
>TRBV10-3|.|TRBJ2-5|few
TGTGCCATCAGGCAGGGGGGGGCAGAGAGGGAGACCCAGTACTTC
CAIRQGGAERETQYF
>TRBV6-5|.|TRBJ1-3|once
TGTGCCAGCAGTACGACAGGCTCTGGAAACACCATATATTTT
CASSTTGSGNTIYF
>TRBV28|TRBD2|TRBJ2-1|.
TGTGCCAGCAGTTTATCTAGCGGGAGGGCCATTGAGCAGTTCTTC
CASSLSSGRAIEQFF
>TRBV19|.|TRBJ2-6|.
TGTGCCAGCGCGTCGGGGGTAGCCAACGTCCTGACTTTC
CASASGVANVLTF
>TRBV6-6|.|TRBJ2-1|.
TGTGCCAGCAGTCTAGGACAGACCATCTACAATGAGCAGTTCTTC
CASSLGQTIYNEQFF
>TRBV6-5|TRBD1|TRBJ2-4|.
TGTGCCAGCAGTTGGGACAGGAACGTCGCCAAAAACATTCAGTACTTC
CASSWDRNVAKNIQYF
>TRBV9|TRBD1|TRBJ1-6|.
TGTGCCAGCAGCCCCTGGACAGGGGGCTTGTCACCCCTCCACTTT
CASSPWTGGLSPLHF
>TRBV29-1|.|TRBJ2-6|.
TGCAGCGTTGGGCAGGGCAGCTCTGGGGCCAACGTCCTGACTTTC
CSVGQGSSGANVLTF
>TRBV11-2|TRBD2|TRBJ2-2|.
TGTGCCAGCAGCTTAGGATGGTCGCTAGCGGGCATCACCGGGGAGCTGTTTTTT
CASSLGWSLAGITGELFF
>TRBV7-9|.|TRBJ1-6|.
TGTGCCAGCAGCTTAGCATGGGGTGGGACTTCTAATTCACCCCTCCACTTT
CASSLAWGGTSNSPLHF
>TRBV9|.|TRBJ1-3|.
TGTGCCAGTGGGTATGGAAACACCATATATTTT
CASGYGNTIYF
>TRBV2|.|TRBJ1-2|.
TGTGCCAGCAGCGAGGAAAGAAACTATGGCTACACCTTC
CASSEERNYGYTF
>TRBV10-2|.|TRBJ2-3|few
TGCGCCAGCACTCGGGGGCAAGCAGATACGCAGTATTTT
CASTRGQADTQYF
>TRBV30|.|TRBJ1-3|few
TGTGCCTCTTTATCTGGAAACACCATATATTTT
CASLSGNTIYF
>TRBV9|TRBD1|TRBJ2-5|.
TGTGCCAGCAGCCCCGGACAGGGGGCCCAAGAGACCCAGTACTTC
CASSPGQGAQETQYF
>TRBV29-1|.|TRBJ2-1|.
TGCAGCGTTGAAAGTCGCTGGGGGCTATCCTACAATGAGCAGTTCTTC
CSVESRWGLSYNEQFF
>TRBV14|.|TRBJ1-2|.
TGTGCCAGCAGCCAAGCCTCTGGAACGAGTCCCGGCTACACCTTC
CASSQASGTSPGYTF
>TRBV15|TRBD1|TRBJ2-6|.
TGTGCCACCAGCAGAGATCGTCGCGGGACAGGGGGACTAAGTGGGGCCAACGTCCTGACTTTC
CATSRDRRGTGGLSGANVLTF
>TRBV7-9|TRBD1|TRBJ1-4|.
TGTGCCAGCAGCCAGGACAGGGGTAATGAAAAACTGTTTTTT
CASSQDRGNEKLFF
>TRBV6-4|.|TRBJ2-4|once
TGTGCCAGCAGAGGACAGATCCTTAGCCTAGCCAAAAACATTCAGTACTTC
CASRGQILSLAKNIQYF
>TRBV19|.|TRBJ1-1|.
TGTGCCAGTAGTATAGATGCCAGGGTGTATGAAGCTTTCTTT
CASSIDARVYEAFF
>TRBV7-3|.|TRBJ2-1|.
TGTGCCAGCAGTATCGCCGAGGGCCCATACAATGAGCAGTTCTTC
CASSIAEGPYNEQFF
>TRBV19|.|TRBJ2-1|.
TGTGCCAGTAGTATTTCCAGCCTTTTCCCAGGGGAGCAGTTCTTC
CASSISSLFPGEQFF